This is a list of T cell receptor beta chains from one sample in a study of blood T cell repertoires in COVID-19. Repertoires were generated with immunoSEQ multiplex PCR, while TCRdb's copy carries only in-frame clones and drops some. This table holds about 130,000 clones, 85% to 90% found once. The sequencing sample was made of peripheral blood. The receptors derive from a man in his forties or fifties with active COVID-19. CDR3s leave out the opening cysteine and the closing phenylalanine or tryptophan.

V,J,CDR3
TRBV3-1/TRBV3-2,TRBJ2-7,ASSHGDIYEQY
TRBV6-6,TRBJ2-5,ASSLPRNTGAQY
TRBV23-1,TRBJ1-5,ASADRGLTCSSRPQH
TRBV20-1,TRBJ2-7,SASSGGGAYEQY
TRBV27,TRBJ2-7,ASSLSSKTYEQY
TRBV29-1,TRBJ2-7,SVDHPPS
TRBV10-3,TRBJ2-6,ATYPGQGVRSGANVLT
TRBV19,TRBJ2-2,ASSPYGLLGELF
TRBV3-1/TRBV3-2,TRBJ2-3,ASSRKETRGSSPDTQY
TRBV4-3,TRBJ1-4,ASSHPDEKLF